Below are 26 T cell receptor beta chains sequenced from a single sample in a study of patients and donors after allogeneic stem cell transplantation. Each CDR3 protein is one row after TCRdb ran MiXCR on the RT-PCR reads. The data show about 160,000 distinct CDR3 sequences, 24% seen once. The sequenced material came from blood, either unsorted or a sorted T cell fraction (not recorded which). These receptors were collected from a human donor who was either an allogeneic HSCT recipient or a stem cell or donor lymphocyte infusion donor (not recorded which). It is not recorded whose cells these are; they may come from a transplant donor.

The chain links TRBV12-3 or TRBV12-4 to TRBJ2-7; either TRBD1 or TRBD2 may supply D (5 bases each). V dropped 4 bases and J dropped 3 bases, with 10 bases sitting between them. The CDR3 has 13 amino acids. The CDR3 is CASSSSGSYEQYF. For the CDR3, the DNA is TGTGCCAGCAGTTCCTCAGGGAGCTACGAGCAGTACTTC.

The CDR3 bases are TGTGCCAGCAGTTACGGAGTAGACCCCTACGAGCAGTACTTC. It yields the protein CASSYGVDPYEQYF. The rearrangement joins TRBV6-5 to TRBJ2-7; D gene ambiguous. V was cut by 2 bases and J by 2 bases, with 10 bases left in between. Per the germline V gene, CDR1 is MNHEY and CDR2 is SVGAGI. The CDR3 runs to 14 residues.

The J gene is TRBJ1-2, the V gene TRBV20-1; 10 bases map to TRBD1. CDR1 and CDR2 from the germline V gene are DFQATT and SNEGSKA (reference sequence). V lost 8 bases to trimming and J lost 4 bases; unmatched junction nucleotides: 7. This CDR3 spans 13 amino acids. CDR3 nucleotides: TGCAGTACCCCGGGACAGGGGACCTATGGCTACACCTTC. As protein: CSTPGQGTYGYTF.

The chain carries TRBV10-3 and TRBJ1-1, with D unresolved. Germline-derived CDR1 and CDR2 are ENHRY and SYGVKD. CDR3 length: 12 residues. V lost 3 bases, J lost 8 bases, and 10 bases lay in between. CDR3 protein: CAISDRTKEAFF. The CDR3 DNA reads TGTGCCATCAGTGACCGGACTAAAGAAGCTTTCTTT.

This clonotype was seen a few times. This chain connects TRBV15 to TRBJ2-2; 11 bases map to TRBD1. This CDR3 comprises 18 residues. J gave up 7 bases and V 0 bases, and 10 bases lay outside the gene matches. Germline V gives CDR1 LNHNV, CDR2 YYDKDF (reference sequence). CDR3 region: CATSRDHRDRGSIGELFF. DNA of the CDR3: TGTGCCACCAGCAGAGATCATCGGGACAGGGGGTCGATCGGGGAGCTGTTTTTT.

V gene TRBV11-2 combines with J gene TRBJ2-1, with a tentative D call TRBD1 (6 bases). Germline CDR1 reads SGHAT; CDR2 reads FQNNGV. Trimming stripped 4 bases from V and 8 bases from J, with 21 bases between. The CDR3 is made up of 16 amino acids. DNA for the CDR3: TGTGCCAGCAGCTGGGACCTGGTTGGGGGCGGCGATGAGCAGTTCTTC. Residues: CASSWDLVGGGDEQFF.

The chain couples TRBV18 to TRBJ2-7; D possibly corresponds to TRBD1 (6 bases). This CDR3 has 12 residues. The germline CDR1 and CDR2 sequences are KGHSH and LQKENI. With 1 base removed from V and 5 bases from J, the gap between germline ends came to 6 bases. Here the CDR3 DNA reads TGTGCCAGCTCACCACAGGGGGACGAGCAGTACTTC. This sequence encodes CASSPQGDEQYF.

J is TRBJ1-1 and V is TRBV5-1, with D hard to call. The germline CDR1 and CDR2 sequences are SGHRS and YFSETQ. Between the trimmed V and J ends, which lost 0 bases and 1 base, there was a span of 10 bases. The CDR3 length is 15 residues. CDR3 protein: CASSLAETGNTEAFF. The CDR3 DNA reads TGCGCCAGCAGCTTGGCCGAGACGGGGAACACTGAAGCTTTCTTT.

The V gene is TRBV12-3 or TRBV12-4, the J gene TRBJ2-5, with D possibly TRBD1 on 5 matching bases. Trimming took off 6 bases at V and 4 bases at J, with 18 bases between the two ends. This CDR3 is built from 15 residues. The CDR3 loop is CASSQGPVAPETQYF. The DNA of the CDR3 is TGTGCCAGCAGCCAGGGCCCAGTAGCCCCAGAGACCCAGTACTTC.

The table lists this clonotype with a few counts. The chain is built from TRBV15 and TRBJ1-4; tentatively, D is TRBD1 (5 bases). V gave up 3 bases and J gave up 5 bases, with 10 bases separating them. The CDR3 runs to 14 residues. The germline V gene encodes CDR1 LNHNV and CDR2 YYDKDF (reference sequence). The CDR3: CATSSGHGNEKLFF. The CDR3 nucleotides read TGTGCCACCAGCAGCGGACATGGGAATGAAAAACTGTTTTTT.

This clonotype appeared a few times. V gene TRBV7-3 combines with J gene TRBJ1-2; D not resolved. Germline assignment: CDR1 SGHTA and CDR2 FQGTGA. V lost 6 bases and J 2 bases, leaving 10 bases between the germline ends. CDR3 length: 13 residues. The CDR3 loop is CASSPDGNYGYTF. The CDR3 DNA reads as TGTGCCAGCAGTCCGGACGGAAACTATGGCTACACCTTC. Drawing the rest from reference TRBV7-3 and TRBJ1-2, the complete variable domain is GAGVSQTPSNKVTEKGKYVELRCDPISGHTALYWYRQSLGQGPEFLIYFQGTGAADDSGLPNDRFFAVRPEGSVSTLKIQRTERGDSAVYLCASSPDGNYGYTFGSGTRLTVV.

The table lists this clonotype with a few counts. This chain connects TRBV29-1 to TRBJ1-5, with 8 bases aligning to TRBD1. The germline CDR1 and CDR2 sequences are SQVTM and ANQGSEA. The CDR3 spans 14 residues. J lost 6 bases, V lost 3 bases, and 7 bases had no gene match. The CDR3 DNA sequence: TGCAGCGTTGACGACGGGACAGGCGGTCAGCCCCAGCATTTT. As protein: CSVDDGTGGQPQHF. The full variable domain, its missing parts supplied by reference TRBV29-1 and TRBJ1-5, is SAVISQKPSRDICQRGTSLTIQCQVDSQVTMMFWYRQQPGQSLTLIATANQGSEATYESGFVIDKFPISRPNLTFSTLTVSNMSPEDSSIYLCSVDDGTGGQPQHFGDGTRLSIL.

The gene calls are TRBV7-9 and TRBJ1-2; weak D call: TRBD1 (5 bases). Germline CDR1 SEHNR, CDR2 FQNEAQ (reference sequence). Trimming took off 4 bases at V and 4 bases at J, with 16 bases between the two ends. The CDR3 runs to 15 residues. The CDR3 nucleotides read TGTGCCAGCAGCTGGGGTACCGGGACTACCTATGGCTACACCTTC. Translation: CASSWGTGTTYGYTF.

In this sample, this clonotype turned up a few times. The rearrangement uses TRBV7-6 and TRBJ2-3, with a possible D match to TRBD2 (5 bases). This CDR3 contains 16 residues. Trimming stripped 1 base from V and 1 base from J, with 12 bases between. CDR1 is SGHVS, CDR2 FNYEAQ, per germline. The CDR3 loop reads CASSLGPGRRTDTQYF. The CDR3, as DNA: TGTGCCAGCAGCTTAGGACCGGGGAGACGCACAGATACGCAGTATTTT.

This clonotype was seen only a few times. CDR3 in amino acids: CSASGTGGVSGYTF. The CDR3 bases are TGCAGTGCTTCAGGGACAGGGGGCGTTAGTGGCTACACCTTC. The chain employs TRBV20-1 and TRBJ1-2, with TRBD1 matching 12 bases. This CDR3 is built from 14 residues. With V trimmed by 5 bases and J by 7 bases, 8 bases remained unmatched. Germline CDR1 is DFQATT and CDR2 is SNEGSKA (reference sequence).

J is TRBJ2-3 and V is TRBV4-2; D unclear. V lost 1 base and J lost 3, with 2 bases in between. The CDR3 covers 12 residues. Per the germline V gene, CDR1 is LGHNA and CDR2 is YNFKEQ. The CDR3, as DNA: TGTGCCAGCAGCCAAGCAACAGATACGCAGTATTTT. Encoded protein: CASSQATDTQYF.

V gene TRBV10-3 combines with J gene TRBJ2-2; 9 bases align to TRBD1. Germline V gives CDR1 ENHRY, CDR2 SYGVKD. The V segment lost 10 bases and the J segment 1 base; nucleotides outside the gene matches: 4. This CDR3 comprises 14 residues. The CDR3: CATRTGVNTGELFF. The DNA for the CDR3 is TGTGCCACTCGGACAGGGGTGAACACCGGGGAGCTGTTTTTT.

This clonotype was detected a few times. This chain links TRBV20-1 with TRBJ1-1; 7 positions match TRBD1. The trim removed 3 bases at V and 1 base at J, leaving 11 bases unmatched. The CDR3 contains 16 residues. Per the germline V gene, CDR1 is DFQATT and CDR2 is SNEGSKA (reference sequence). The CDR3 bases are TGCAGTGCTAGCCTCCTTCGGGGGACAGCGAACACTGAAGCTTTCTTT. It translates to CSASLLRGTANTEAFF.

A few counts support this clonotype. The chain is built from TRBV5-1 and TRBJ1-1; D perhaps matches TRBD1 (5 bases). The germline V gene encodes CDR1 SGHRS and CDR2 YFSETQ. The V end was cut by 2 bases, the J end by 4 bases, with 12 bases between. The CDR3 consists of 14 residues. CDR3 nucleotide sequence: TGCGCCAGCAGCTTCCGCCCAGGGAGCACTGAAGCTTTCTTT. Its translation: CASSFRPGSTEAFF.

V is TRBV5-1 and J is TRBJ2-7; D ambiguous. V lost 0 bases to trimming and J lost 6 bases, with 19 bases between them. The CDR3 runs to 16 residues. Germline CDR1 and CDR2: SGHRS and YFSETQ. The CDR3 sequence is CASSLVSSGVYGEQYF. The CDR3 nucleotides read TGCGCCAGCAGCTTGGTGTCATCAGGAGTCTATGGCGAGCAGTACTTC.

This clonotype was counted a few times. This chain joins TRBV4-1 and TRBJ2-3; unclear D gene. From germline, CDR1 is MGHRA and CDR2 YSYEKL. This CDR3 contains 14 residues. Trimming stripped 1 base from V and 7 bases from J, with 12 bases between. DNA for the CDR3: TGCGCCAGCAGCCAAGTTTCCACCACGAATACGCAGTATTTT. It yields the protein CASSQVSTTNTQYF.

This clonotype was seen a few times. This sequence joins TRBV6-1 and TRBJ1-2, with 9 bases that match TRBD1. The V and J ends lost 4 bases and 6 bases, in that order; junction bases with no gene match: 9. Per germline, CDR1 MNHNS and CDR2 SASEGT. The length of the CDR3 is 15 residues. This CDR3 is CASSAFQQGANGYTF. The DNA for the CDR3 is TGTGCCAGCAGTGCCTTTCAACAGGGGGCGAATGGCTACACCTTC.

This clonotype was detected only a few times. The chain employs TRBV5-5 and TRBJ2-1; a possible D gene is TRBD2 (5 bases). The CDR3 length is 17 residues. Germline V CDR1 and CDR2: SGHKS, YYEKEE (reference sequence). V lost 4 bases, J lost 6 bases, and 23 bases lay in between. The DNA for the CDR3 is TGTGCCAGCAGCAGGCCGGGTTGGCTAGCTGGTGGCAATGAGCAGTTCTTC. Its translation is CASSRPGWLAGGNEQFF.

This chain connects TRBV20-1 to TRBJ2-7; D not certain. CDR3 length: 11 amino acids. CDR1 is DFQATT and CDR2 is SNEGSKA in the germline V gene (reference sequence). V lost 2 bases to trimming and J lost 3 bases, with 5 bases between them. In DNA form, the CDR3 reads TGCAGTGCTAGACACTTCTACGAGCAGTACTTC. Residues: CSARHFYEQYF.

This clonotype has more than one count but fewer than ten. This sequence joins TRBV20-1 and TRBJ2-2, with 10 positions matching TRBD2. The CDR3 consists of 17 residues. Looked up from germline, CDR1 is DFQATT and CDR2 is SNEGSKA (reference sequence). V lost 1 base to trimming and J lost 4 bases; unmatched junction nucleotides: 9. Here the CDR3 reads CSARGLAGEGSTGELFF. For the CDR3, the DNA is TGCAGTGCTAGAGGCCTAGCGGGAGAAGGTAGCACCGGGGAGCTGTTTTTT.

The chain has TRBV5-1 and TRBJ2-7; D possibly corresponds to TRBD1 (6 bases). The V gene lost 4 bases and the J gene lost 0 bases, with 11 bases spanning the gap. This CDR3 contains 14 residues. The germline gives CDR1 SGHRS, CDR2 YFSETQ. The CDR3 protein is CASSTDSFSYEQYF. The CDR3 coding sequence is TGCGCCAGCAGCACGGACAGTTTCTCCTACGAGCAGTACTTC.